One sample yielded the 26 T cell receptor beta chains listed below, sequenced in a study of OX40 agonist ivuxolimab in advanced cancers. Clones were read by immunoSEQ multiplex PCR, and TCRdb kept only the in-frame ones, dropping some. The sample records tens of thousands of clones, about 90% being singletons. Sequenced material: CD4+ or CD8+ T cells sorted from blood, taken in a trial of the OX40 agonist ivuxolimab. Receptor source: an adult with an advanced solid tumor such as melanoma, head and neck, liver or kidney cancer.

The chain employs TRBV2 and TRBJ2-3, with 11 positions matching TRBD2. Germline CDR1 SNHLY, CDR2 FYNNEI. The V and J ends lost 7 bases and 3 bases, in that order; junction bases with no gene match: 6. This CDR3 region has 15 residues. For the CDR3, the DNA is TGTGCCAGCAAAATTAGCGGGGGGGTAACAGATACGCAGTATTTT. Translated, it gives CASKISGGVTDTQYF.

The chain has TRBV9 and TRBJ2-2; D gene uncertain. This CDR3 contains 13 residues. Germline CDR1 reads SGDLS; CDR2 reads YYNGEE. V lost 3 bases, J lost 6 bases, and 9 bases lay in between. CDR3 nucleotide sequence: TGTGCCAGCAGCGGCCCCTCTCCCGGGGAGCTGTTTTTT. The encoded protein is CASSGPSPGELFF.

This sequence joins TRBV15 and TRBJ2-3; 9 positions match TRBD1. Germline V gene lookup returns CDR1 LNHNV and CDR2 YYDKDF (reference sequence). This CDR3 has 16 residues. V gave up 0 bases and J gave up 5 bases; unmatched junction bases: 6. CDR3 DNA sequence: TGTGCCACCAGCAGAGAACAGGGGGCGGAGAAAGATACGCAGTATTTT. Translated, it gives CATSREQGAEKDTQYF.

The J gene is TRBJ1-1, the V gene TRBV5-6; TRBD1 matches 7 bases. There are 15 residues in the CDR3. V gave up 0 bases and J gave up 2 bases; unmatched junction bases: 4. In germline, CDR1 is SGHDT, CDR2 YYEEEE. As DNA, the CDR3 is TGTGCCAGCAGCTTGGAGACAGGGATAAACACTGAAGCTTTCTTT. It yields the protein CASSLETGINTEAFF.

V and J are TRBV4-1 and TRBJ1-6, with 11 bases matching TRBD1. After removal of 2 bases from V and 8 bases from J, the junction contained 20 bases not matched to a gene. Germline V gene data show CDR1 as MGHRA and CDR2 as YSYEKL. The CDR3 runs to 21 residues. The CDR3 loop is CASSQPTMRRRDRGVDSPLHF. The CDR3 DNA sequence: TGCGCCAGCAGCCAACCTACAATGCGTCGCCGGGACAGGGGGGTTGATTCACCCCTCCACTTT.

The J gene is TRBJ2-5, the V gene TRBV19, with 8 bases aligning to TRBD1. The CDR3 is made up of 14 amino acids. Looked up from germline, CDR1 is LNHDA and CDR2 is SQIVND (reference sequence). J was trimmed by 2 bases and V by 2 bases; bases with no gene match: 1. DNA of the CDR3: TGTGCCAGTAGTATAACAGGGGGGCAAGAGACCCAGTACTTC. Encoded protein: CASSITGGQETQYF. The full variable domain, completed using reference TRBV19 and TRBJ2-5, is DGGITQSPKYLFRKEGQNVTLSCEQNLNHDAMYWYRQDPGQGLRLIYYSQIVNDFQKGDIAEGYSVSREKKESFPLTVTSAQKNPTAFYLCASSITGGQETQYFGPGTRLLVL.

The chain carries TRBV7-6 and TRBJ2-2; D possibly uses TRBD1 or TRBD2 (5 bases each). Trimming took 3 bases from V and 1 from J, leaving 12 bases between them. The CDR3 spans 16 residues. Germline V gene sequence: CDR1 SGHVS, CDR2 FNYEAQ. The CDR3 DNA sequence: TGTGCCAGCAGCTTCCCTGGGACCCTGAACACCGGGGAGCTGTTTTTT. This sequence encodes CASSFPGTLNTGELFF.

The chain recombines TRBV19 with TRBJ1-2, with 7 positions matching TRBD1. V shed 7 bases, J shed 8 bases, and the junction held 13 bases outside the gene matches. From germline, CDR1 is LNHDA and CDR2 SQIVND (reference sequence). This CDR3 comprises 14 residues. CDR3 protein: CASTPKGGWSGYTF. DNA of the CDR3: TGTGCCAGTACCCCAAAAGGGGGCTGGAGCGGCTACACCTTC. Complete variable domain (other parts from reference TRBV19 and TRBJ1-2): DGGITQSPKYLFRKEGQNVTLSCEQNLNHDAMYWYRQDPGQGLRLIYYSQIVNDFQKGDIAEGYSVSREKKESFPLTVTSAQKNPTAFYLCASTPKGGWSGYTFGSGTRLTVV.

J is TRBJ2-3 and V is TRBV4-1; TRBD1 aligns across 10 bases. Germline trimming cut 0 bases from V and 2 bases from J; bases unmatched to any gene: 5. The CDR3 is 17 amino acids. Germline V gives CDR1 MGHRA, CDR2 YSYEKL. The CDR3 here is CASSQEVGQGLTDTQYF. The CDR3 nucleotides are TGCGCCAGCAGCCAAGAGGTGGGACAGGGGCTCACAGATACGCAGTATTTT.

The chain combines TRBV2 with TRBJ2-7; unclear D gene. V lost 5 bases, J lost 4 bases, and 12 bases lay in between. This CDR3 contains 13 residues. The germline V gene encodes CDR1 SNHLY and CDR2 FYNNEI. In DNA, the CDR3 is TGTGCCAGCAGTCAAACGTTAGGGTACGAGCAGTACTTC. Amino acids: CASSQTLGYEQYF. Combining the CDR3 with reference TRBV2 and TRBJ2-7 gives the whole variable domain EPEVTQTPSHQVTQMGQEVILRCVPISNHLYFYWYRQILGQKVEFLVSFYNNEISEKSEIFDDQFSVERPDGSNFTLKIRSTKLEDSAMYFCASSQTLGYEQYFGPGTRLTVT.

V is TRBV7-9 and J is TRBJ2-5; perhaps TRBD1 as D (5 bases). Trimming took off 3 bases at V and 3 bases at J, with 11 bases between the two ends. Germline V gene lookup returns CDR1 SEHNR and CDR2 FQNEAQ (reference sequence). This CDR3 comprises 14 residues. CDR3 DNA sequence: TGTGCCAGCAGCTTGCCTAGGGGAAAAGAGACCCAGTACTTC. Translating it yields CASSLPRGKETQYF.

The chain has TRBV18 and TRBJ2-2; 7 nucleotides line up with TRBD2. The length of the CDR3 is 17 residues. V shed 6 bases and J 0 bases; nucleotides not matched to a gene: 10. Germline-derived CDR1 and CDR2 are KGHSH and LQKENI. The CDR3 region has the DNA TGTGCCAGCTCGCCATCTAGCGGTGACGCGAACACCGGGGAGCTGTTTTTT. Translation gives CASSPSSGDANTGELFF.

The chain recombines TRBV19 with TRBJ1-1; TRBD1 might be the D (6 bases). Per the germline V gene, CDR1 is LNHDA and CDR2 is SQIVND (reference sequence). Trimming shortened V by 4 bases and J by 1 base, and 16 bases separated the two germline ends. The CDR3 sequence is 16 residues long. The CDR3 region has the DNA TGTGCCAGTAGTACCCTCAGGGGCTCCAGGAACACTGAAGCTTTCTTT. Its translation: CASSTLRGSRNTEAFF. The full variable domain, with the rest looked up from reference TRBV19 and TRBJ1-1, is DGGITQSPKYLFRKEGQNVTLSCEQNLNHDAMYWYRQDPGQGLRLIYYSQIVNDFQKGDIAEGYSVSREKKESFPLTVTSAQKNPTAFYLCASSTLRGSRNTEAFFGQGTRLTVV.

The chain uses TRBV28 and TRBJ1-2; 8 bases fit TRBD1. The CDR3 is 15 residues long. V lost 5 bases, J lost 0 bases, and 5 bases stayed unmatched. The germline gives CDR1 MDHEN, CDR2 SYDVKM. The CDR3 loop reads CASSQTGGTNYGYTF. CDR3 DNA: TGTGCCAGCAGTCAAACAGGGGGTACTAACTATGGCTACACCTTC.

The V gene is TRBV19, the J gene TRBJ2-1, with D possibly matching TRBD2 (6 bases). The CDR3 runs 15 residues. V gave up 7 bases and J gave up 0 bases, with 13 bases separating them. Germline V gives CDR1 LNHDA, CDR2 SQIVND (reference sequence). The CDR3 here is CASTGLTSSYNEQFF. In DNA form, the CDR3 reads TGTGCCAGTACCGGACTAACCAGCTCCTACAATGAGCAGTTCTTC. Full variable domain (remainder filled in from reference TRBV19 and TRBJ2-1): DGGITQSPKYLFRKEGQNVTLSCEQNLNHDAMYWYRQDPGQGLRLIYYSQIVNDFQKGDIAEGYSVSREKKESFPLTVTSAQKNPTAFYLCASTGLTSSYNEQFFGPGTRLTVL.

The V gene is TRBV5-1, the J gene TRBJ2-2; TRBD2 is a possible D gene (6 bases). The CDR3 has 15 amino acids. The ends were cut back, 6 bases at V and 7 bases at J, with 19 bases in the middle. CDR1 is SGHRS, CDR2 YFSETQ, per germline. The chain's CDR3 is CASTTFGSTDGELFF. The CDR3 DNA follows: TGCGCCAGCACCACCTTCGGGAGTACCGACGGGGAGCTGTTTTTT.

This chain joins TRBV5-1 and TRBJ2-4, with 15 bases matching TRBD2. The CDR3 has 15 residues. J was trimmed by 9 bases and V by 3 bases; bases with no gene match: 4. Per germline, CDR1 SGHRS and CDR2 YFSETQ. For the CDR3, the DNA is TGCGCCAGCAGCTCCGGGACTAGCGGGGGGCCCATTCAGTACTTC. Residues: CASSSGTSGGPIQYF.

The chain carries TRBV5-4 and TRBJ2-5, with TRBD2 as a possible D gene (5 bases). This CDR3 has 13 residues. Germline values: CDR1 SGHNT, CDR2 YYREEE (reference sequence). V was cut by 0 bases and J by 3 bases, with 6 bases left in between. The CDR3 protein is CASSLVEEETQYF. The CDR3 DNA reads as TGTGCCAGCAGCTTGGTGGAGGAAGAGACCCAGTACTTC.

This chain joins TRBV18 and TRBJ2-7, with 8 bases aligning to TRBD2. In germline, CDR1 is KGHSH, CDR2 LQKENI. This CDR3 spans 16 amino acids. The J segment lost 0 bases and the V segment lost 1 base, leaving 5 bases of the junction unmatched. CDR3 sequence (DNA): TGTGCCAGCTCACCACGGTCCGGGACTAGCTCCTACGAGCAGTACTTC. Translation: CASSPRSGTSSYEQYF.

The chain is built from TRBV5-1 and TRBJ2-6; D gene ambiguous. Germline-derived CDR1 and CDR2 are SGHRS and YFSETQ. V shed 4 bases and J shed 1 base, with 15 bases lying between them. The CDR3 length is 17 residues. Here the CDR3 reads CASSRGSGESGANVLTF. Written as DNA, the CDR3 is TGCGCCAGCAGCCGAGGCTCCGGCGAGTCTGGGGCCAACGTCCTGACTTTC.

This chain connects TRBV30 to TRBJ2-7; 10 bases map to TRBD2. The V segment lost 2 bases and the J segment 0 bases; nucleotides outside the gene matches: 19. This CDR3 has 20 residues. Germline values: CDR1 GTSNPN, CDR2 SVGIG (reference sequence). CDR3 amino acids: CAWSPRRGLAGAVSSYEQYF. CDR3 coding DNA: TGTGCCTGGAGTCCCCGACGGGGGCTAGCGGGAGCTGTTAGCTCCTACGAGCAGTACTTC.

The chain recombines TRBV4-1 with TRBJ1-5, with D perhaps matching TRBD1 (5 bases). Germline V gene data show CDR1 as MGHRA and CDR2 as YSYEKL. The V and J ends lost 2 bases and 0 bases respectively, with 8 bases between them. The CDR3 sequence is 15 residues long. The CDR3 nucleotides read TGCGCCAGCAGCCAATGGGGGAATAGCAATCAGCCCCAGCATTTT. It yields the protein CASSQWGNSNQPQHF.

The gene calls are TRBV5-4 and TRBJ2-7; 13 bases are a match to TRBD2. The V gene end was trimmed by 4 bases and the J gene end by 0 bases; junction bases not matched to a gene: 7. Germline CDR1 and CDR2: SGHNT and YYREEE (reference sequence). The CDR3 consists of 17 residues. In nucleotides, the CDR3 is TGTGCCAGCAGCGCCGGACTAGCGGGAGCCAGCTCCTACGAGCAGTACTTC. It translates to CASSAGLAGASSYEQYF.

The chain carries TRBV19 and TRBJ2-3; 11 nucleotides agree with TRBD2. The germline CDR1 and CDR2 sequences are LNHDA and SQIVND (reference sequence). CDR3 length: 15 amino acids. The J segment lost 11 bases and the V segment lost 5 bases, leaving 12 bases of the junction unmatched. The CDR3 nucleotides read TGTGCCAGTAGTTCGATAGCGGGGGGGCCCTCAGGGCAGTATTTT. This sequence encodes CASSSIAGGPSGQYF.

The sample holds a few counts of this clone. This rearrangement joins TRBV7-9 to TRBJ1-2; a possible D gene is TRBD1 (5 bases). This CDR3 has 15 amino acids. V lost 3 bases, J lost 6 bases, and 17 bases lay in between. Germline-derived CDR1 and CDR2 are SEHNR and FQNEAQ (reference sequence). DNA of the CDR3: TGTGCCAGCAGCTTGGACGGGACTGCCCAACATGGCTACACCTTC. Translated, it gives CASSLDGTAQHGYTF.

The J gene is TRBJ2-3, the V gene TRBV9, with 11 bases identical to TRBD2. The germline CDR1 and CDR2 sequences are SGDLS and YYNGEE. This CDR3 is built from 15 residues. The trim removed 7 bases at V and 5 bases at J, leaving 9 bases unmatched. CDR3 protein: CASGPSGGQRDTQYF. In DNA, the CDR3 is TGTGCCAGCGGCCCTAGCGGGGGGCAGAGAGATACGCAGTATTTT.